These T cell receptor beta chains were read from a single sample in a study of a mutant IDH1 vaccine in newly diagnosed glioma. TCRdb's table, derived via immunoSEQ multiplex PCR, lists solely in-frame clones and lacks some. The table shows 45,000 to 55,000 clones, with over 75% occurring only once. The antigens these receptors bind are not known. The specimen comprised PBMCs, sampled from a glioma patient whose treatment included an IDH1 peptide vaccine. These receptors were obtained from a woman aged 35 to 49 with glioma. The CDR3 runs from the conserved cysteine through the conserved F or W. The D gene is left open where the match is weak. Size is omitted from some rows. Given values are once, few, many or a class for expanded clones.

v_call	j_call	d_call	clone_size	cdr3_nt	cdr3_aa
TRBV5-4	TRBJ2-7	-	-	TGTGCCAGCAGATCGGCTGTGGGGGCCGACGAGCAGTACTTC	CASRSAVGADEQYF
TRBV27	TRBJ1-6	-	few	TGTGCCAGCAGTTTTTTTCGGTCCTATAATTCACCCCTCCACTTT	CASSFFRSYNSPLHF
TRBV6-6	TRBJ1-1	-	few	TGTGCCAGCAGTTATGTAAGGGAAGCTTTCTTT	CASSYVREAFF
TRBV5-1	TRBJ1-2	-	-	TGCGCCAGCAGCTTCGGGGGTACGGATGGCTACACCTTC	CASSFGGTDGYTF
TRBV4-3	TRBJ1-6	-	-	TGCGCCAGCAGCCAAGACGGGGGCAGGAATTCACCCCTCCACTTT	CASSQDGGRNSPLHF
TRBV7-2	TRBJ1-5	TRBD1	once	TGTGCCAGCAGCCGGGACAGGGGATCCAATCAGCCCCAGCATTTT	CASSRDRGSNQPQHF
TRBV30	TRBJ2-5	TRBD2	-	TGTGCCTGGGGACTAGACTTGCAGGAGACCCAGTACTTC	CAWGLDLQETQYF
TRBV21-1	TRBJ2-5	-	-	TGTGCCAGCACCCCGGGACTAGCAGACCAAGAGACCCAGTACTTC	CASTPGLADQETQYF
TRBV4-1	TRBJ2-7	TRBD2	-	TGCGCCAGCAGCCGAATACTAGCGGGGGGCCTCTACGAGCAGTACTTC	CASSRILAGGLYEQYF
TRBV13	TRBJ1-2	TRBD1	-	TGTGCCAGCAGCCGACGGGGGACAGGGGGCTATGGCTACACCTTC	CASSRRGTGGYGYTF
TRBV9	TRBJ1-2	TRBD1	-	TGTGCCAGCAGCCCAAGACAGGGATTGAGCTACACCTTC	CASSPRQGLSYTF
TRBV29-1	TRBJ2-1	-	once	TGCAGCTTCCCCGGTGGAGGGTACCATGAGCAGTTCTTC	CSFPGGGYHEQFF
TRBV5-8	TRBJ1-5	-	-	TGTGCCAGCAGCTCAGGACCGAGGGGGAGCAATCAGCCCCAGCATTTT	CASSSGPRGSNQPQHF
TRBV30	TRBJ1-2	TRBD1	-	TGTGCCTGGAGTCAAGGACAGGGGGCGGGAGTTGGCTACACCTTC	CAWSQGQGAGVGYTF
TRBV7-2	TRBJ1-5	-	once	TGTGCCAGCAGCTTATCAGTAAGCAATCAGCCCCAGCATTTT	CASSLSVSNQPQHF
TRBV5-1	TRBJ1-1	-	-	TGCGCCAGCAGCTTGGTCCCGCGCTCTGAAGCTTTCTTT	CASSLVPRSEAFF
TRBV5-5	TRBJ1-6	-	-	TGTGCCAGCAGCTTGTGGGAGAGCTCCTATAATTCACCCCTCCACTTT	CASSLWESSYNSPLHF
TRBV9	TRBJ2-3	-	-	TGTGCCAGCAGCGTAGAATCGGGAAGCACAGATACGCAGTATTTT	CASSVESGSTDTQYF
TRBV5-5	TRBJ1-1	-	-	TGTGCCAGCAGCTCTTCAGGGTGGACTGAAGCTTTCTTT	CASSSSGWTEAFF
TRBV9	TRBJ1-6	-	-	TGTGCCAGCAGCGTAGGAGTCGGGGGTTCACCCCTCCACTTT	CASSVGVGGSPLHF
TRBV6-6	TRBJ1-6	-	-	TGTGCCAGCAGCGAAACAAGGGCCTTTAATTCACCCCTCCACTTT	CASSETRAFNSPLHF
TRBV6-6	TRBJ2-2	TRBD1	-	TGTGCCAGCAGGACCGGGACAGGGCTCACCGGGGAGCTGTTTTTT	CASRTGTGLTGELFF
TRBV5-1	TRBJ2-3	-	-	TGCGCCAGCAATCCCGATGGACCAGATACGCAGTATTTT	CASNPDGPDTQYF
TRBV10-3	TRBJ1-5	TRBD1	-	TGTGCCATCGGGACAGGGGAACAGCCCCAGCATTTT	CAIGTGEQPQHF
TRBV6-5	TRBJ2-7	-	-	TGTGCCAGCAGGAGGGTTTACGAGCAGTACTTC	CASRRVYEQYF
TRBV7-2	TRBJ2-7	-	-	TGTGCCAGCAGCTTAGAGGGGCGCACCTACGAGCAGTACTTC	CASSLEGRTYEQYF
TRBV9	TRBJ1-1	-	-	TGTGCCAGCAGCCTTTTGACAGGCAACACTGAAGCTTTCTTT	CASSLLTGNTEAFF
TRBV7-5	TRBJ1-4	-	-	TGTGCCAGAAGCTCCGGGACAGTAGGAATTAATGAAAAACTGTTTTTT	CARSSGTVGINEKLFF
TRBV7-2	TRBJ2-7	-	medium-sized	TGTGCCAGCAGCTCGCGACAGACTTCCTACGAGCAGTACTTC	CASSSRQTSYEQYF
TRBV7-6	TRBJ1-1	TRBD1	-	TGTGCCAGCAGCTTAGGACAGGGGGCGTTATACACTGAAGCTTTCTTT	CASSLGQGALYTEAFF
TRBV4-3	TRBJ2-5	TRBD2	-	TGCGCCAGCAGCCAAACTAGCGGGGGGGCCGGGGAGACCCAGTACTTC	CASSQTSGGAGETQYF
TRBV7-9	TRBJ2-7	-	-	TGTGCCAGCAGCTACCCCGGAGGCGAGCAGTACTTC	CASSYPGGEQYF
TRBV9	TRBJ2-2	-	-	TGTGCCAGCAGCGTACAGGGAACCGGGGAGCTGTTTTTT	CASSVQGTGELFF
TRBV7-9	TRBJ1-1	-	-	TGTGCCAGCAGCTCCCGAGTGAACACTGAAGCTTTCTTT	CASSSRVNTEAFF
TRBV10-3	TRBJ1-1	-	-	TGTGCCATCAGTGAGTTGGCCTCTCTCATGAACACTGAAGCTTTCTTT	CAISELASLMNTEAFF
TRBV5-1	TRBJ2-6	TRBD2	-	TGCGCCAGCAGCTTGGGCGCGGGGGCTGGGGCCAACGTCCTGACTTTC	CASSLGAGAGANVLTF
TRBV2	TRBJ2-7	TRBD1	-	TGTGCCAGGGGACAGGGGGAAAAGCAGTACTTC	CARGQGEKQYF
TRBV15	TRBJ1-2	-	-	TGTGCCACCAGCAGTAGAACGACGGGGAATGGCTACACCTTC	CATSSRTTGNGYTF
TRBV5-1	TRBJ2-1	-	-	TGCGCCAGCAGCTGGGACGGGGGCGGTGAGCAGTTCTTC	CASSWDGGGEQFF
TRBV5-5	TRBJ2-7	TRBD2	once	TGTGCCAGCAGCTTGTGGACTAGCTCCTACGAGCAGTACTTC	CASSLWTSSYEQYF
TRBV6-5	TRBJ1-4	-	-	TGTGCCAGCAGTTACTCGGGTACAACTAATGAAAAACTGTTTTTT	CASSYSGTTNEKLFF
TRBV19	TRBJ2-2	TRBD1	-	TGTGCCAGTAGCAGGACAGGGTTGGCCGGGGAGCTGTTTTTT	CASSRTGLAGELFF
TRBV18	TRBJ1-4	-	-	TGTGCCAGCTCACCAGGGAGAGATAATGAAAAACTGTTTTTT	CASSPGRDNEKLFF
TRBV6-5	TRBJ2-2	-	few	TGTGCCAGCAGTGCACAGGTCGCTCACACCGGGGAGCTGTTTTTT	CASSAQVAHTGELFF
TRBV10-3	TRBJ1-4	-	-	TGTGCCACCCGAGTGGGGGGGAAACTGTTTTTT	CATRVGGKLFF
TRBV7-9	TRBJ2-7	-	-	TGTGCCAGCAGCTTAAGAGGGTCTGACGAGCAGTACTTC	CASSLRGSDEQYF
TRBV10-1	TRBJ2-3	-	-	TGCGCCAGCAGTGATCATCCGGATACGCAGTATTTT	CASSDHPDTQYF
TRBV27	TRBJ1-2	-	-	TGTGCCAGCAGTTCCGGGCTGCTGGTGAATGGCTACACCTTC	CASSSGLLVNGYTF
TRBV5-1	TRBJ2-6	-	-	TGCGCCAGCAGCCCTGGGGTCTCTGGGGCCAACGTCCTGACTTTC	CASSPGVSGANVLTF
TRBV5-1	TRBJ2-2	-	-	TGCGCCAGCAGCTCGGTAGTAGGGAGCACCGGGGAGCTGTTTTTT	CASSSVVGSTGELFF
TRBV6-1	TRBJ1-5	-	few	TGTGCCAGCAGTTTGCCGGGGGGGAATCAGCCCCAGCATTTT	CASSLPGGNQPQHF
TRBV27	TRBJ2-7	-	-	TGTGCCAGCACCCCTACGGTAGGGTGGGAGCAGTACTTC	CASTPTVGWEQYF
TRBV7-2	TRBJ2-7	TRBD1	medium-sized	TGTGCCAGCAGCTTAGCGGGACAGGCCTACGAGCAGTACTTC	CASSLAGQAYEQYF
TRBV4-3	TRBJ1-1	-	-	TGCGCCAGCAGCCGGGCCCTGAACACTGAAGCTTTCTTT	CASSRALNTEAFF
TRBV6-1	TRBJ2-5	TRBD2	-	TGTGCCAGCAGTGATATAGCGGGGGGGCCAGGGACCCAGTACTTC	CASSDIAGGPGTQYF
TRBV11-3	TRBJ1-1	TRBD1	-	TGTGCCAGCAGCCCCGGGACAGGTAATCAGGACACTGAAGCTTTCTTT	CASSPGTGNQDTEAFF
TRBV4-1	TRBJ1-2	TRBD1	-	TGCGCCAGCAGCCAAGTACCAGGGGGGAATGGCTACACCTTC	CASSQVPGGNGYTF